Listed below are T cell receptor beta chains from one sample, sequenced in a study of T-cell reconstitution after alpha-beta-depleted transplantation in children. From the PCR reads, TCRdb called clonotypes with MiXCR, one entry per CDR3 protein. Of over 150,000 distinct CDR3 sequences listed, approximately 6.3% are singletons. The specimen comprised PBMCs, sampled before TCRalphabeta/CD19-depleted stem cell transplant. These receptors were collected from a boy between 2 and 10 years old with acute lymphoblastic leukemia, due to receive a stem cell transplant. The CDR3 runs from the conserved cysteine through the conserved F or W. The order of the fields is D gene, clone size, J gene, V gene, CDR3 protein, CDR3 DNA. The D gene is left open where the match is weak. Some rows mark clone size as missing; the rest say once, few, many or name a class of expanded clone.

>.|.|TRBJ2-1|TRBV7-3
CSSIEGKGHNEQFF
TGTTCCAGCATCGAAGGGAAGGGCCACAATGAGCAGTTCTTC
>.|few|TRBJ2-1|TRBV20-1
CSARDRAGRWDEQFF
TGCAGTGCTAGGGATAGGGCGGGAAGGTGGGATGAGCAGTTCTTC
>.|many|TRBJ2-5|TRBV3-1
CASSRGGYQETQYF
TGTGCCAGCAGCCGAGGGGGGTACCAAGAGACCCAGTACTTC
>TRBD2|.|TRBJ2-3|TRBV9
CASSAQRGRTDTQYF
TGTGCCAGCAGCGCCCAGCGGGGTAGAACAGATACGCAGTATTTT
>.|.|TRBJ1-2|TRBV7-9
CATAYGYGYTF
TGTGCCACGGCCTATGGGTATGGCTACACCTTC
>.|few|TRBJ2-1|TRBV7-7
CASSPRVGSNEQFF
TGTGCCAGCAGCCCGCGGGTAGGGAGTAATGAGCAGTTCTTC
>TRBD1|many|TRBJ2-5|TRBV3-1
CASSQGTGGETQYF
TGTGCCAGCAGCCAAGGGACAGGGGGAGAGACCCAGTACTTC
>.|.|TRBJ1-5|TRBV7-7
CARHRDPTESWQPQHF
TGTGCTAGACATAGGGACCCGACAGAGTCCTGGCAGCCCCAGCATTTT
>TRBD1|many|TRBJ2-3|TRBV29-1
CSVEDRGSTDTQYF
TGCAGCGTGGAGGACAGGGGGAGCACAGATACGCAGTATTTT
>.|.|TRBJ2-1|TRBV29-1
CSVVEEINEQFF
TGCAGCGTTGTGGAAGAAATCAATGAGCAGTTCTTC
>.|few|TRBJ2-6|TRBV5-1
CASSAGSTGANVLTF
TGCGCCAGCAGCGCCGGGTCCACTGGGGCCAACGTCCTGACTTTC
>.|.|TRBJ2-5|TRBV14
CASSQAPGETQYF
TGTGCCAGCAGCCAAGCGCCGGGGGAGACCCAGTACTTC
>.|few|TRBJ2-1|TRBV15
CATQRSFGPYNEQFF
TGTGCCACCCAACGCTCGTTCGGCCCCTACAATGAGCAGTTCTTC
>.|.|TRBJ1-1|TRBV18
CASSPGPGVFTEAFF
TGTGCCAGCTCACCAGGCCCGGGCGTTTTCACTGAAGCTTTCTTT
>.|.|TRBJ2-5|TRBV18
CASSRGRIQETQYF
TGTGCCAGCTCTCGCGGACGGATCCAAGAGACCCAGTACTTC
>.|many|TRBJ1-1|TRBV28
CASNGAAEKAENTEAFF
TGTGCCAGCAATGGGGCGGCGGAGAAAGCGGAGAACACTGAAGCTTTCTTT
>.|many|TRBJ2-1|TRBV6-6
CASSRVTSIEQFF
TGTGCCAGCAGCCGAGTCACTAGTATTGAGCAGTTCTTC
>TRBD2|many|TRBJ2-7|TRBV28
CASSPGTSGPTYEQYF
TGTGCCAGCAGCCCCGGGACTAGCGGGCCTACCTACGAGCAGTACTTC
>.|many|TRBJ1-4|TRBV5-5
CASSLSGNEKLFF
TGTGCCAGCAGCTTATCTGGGAATGAAAAACTGTTTTTT
>.|few|TRBJ1-2|TRBV5-5
CASSNPGGGKGYTF
TGTGCCAGCAGCAACCCGGGAGGGGGGAAAGGCTACACCTTC
>.|few|TRBJ2-5|TRBV7-8
CASRPTLSETQYF
TGTGCCAGCAGGCCCACCTTATCGGAGACCCAGTACTTC
>TRBD1|many|TRBJ2-7|TRBV7-2
CASSRGQGAYEQYF
TGTGCCAGCAGCCGTGGACAGGGGGCTTACGAGCAGTACTTC
>TRBD1|few|TRBJ1-5|TRBV6-1
CASSIHRGDNQPQHF
TGTGCCAGCAGCATCCACAGGGGAGACAATCAGCCCCAGCATTTT
>TRBD1|many|TRBJ2-1|TRBV12-3/TRBV12-4
CASSPGTGGYNEQFF
TGTGCCAGCAGCCCCGGGACAGGGGGCTACAATGAGCAGTTCTTC
>TRBD1|many|TRBJ1-4|TRBV12-3/TRBV12-4
CASSLGQGTKKLFF
TGTGCCAGCAGTTTGGGACAGGGGACGAAGAAACTGTTTTTT
>TRBD2|many|TRBJ2-3|TRBV5-1
CASSQVPYSGGYTDTQYF
TGCGCCAGCAGTCAGGTCCCCTATAGCGGGGGATACACAGATACGCAGTATTTT
>.|few|TRBJ2-2|TRBV6-4
CASSETNTGELFF
TGTGCCAGCAGTGAAACGAACACCGGGGAGCTGTTTTTT
>.|many|TRBJ1-5|TRBV20-1
CSALGPLSNQPQHF
TGCAGTGCTTTGGGCCCATTGAGCAATCAGCCCCAGCATTTT
>.|many|TRBJ2-1|TRBV20-1
CSARGVKPKNEQFF
TGCAGTGCTAGAGGGGTGAAGCCGAAGAATGAGCAGTTCTTC
>.|few|TRBJ1-1|TRBV6-1
CASTGLGNTEAFF
TGTGCCAGCACTGGACTGGGGAACACTGAAGCTTTCTTT
>TRBD2|few|TRBJ2-1|TRBV5-1
CASSTGLESYNEQFF
TGCGCCAGCAGCACGGGACTAGAATCCTACAATGAGCAGTTCTTC
>.|.|TRBJ1-4|TRBV18
CASSPDGMGDNEKLFF
TGTGCCAGCTCACCGGACGGGATGGGGGATAATGAAAAACTGTTTTTT
>.|many|TRBJ2-2|TRBV2
CASSTAGELFF
TGTGCCAGCAGTACGGCAGGGGAGCTGTTTTTT
>TRBD1|.|TRBJ1-2|TRBV6-4
CASSEESGGAYGYTF
TGTGCCAGCAGTGAAGAGTCAGGGGGCGCTTATGGCTACACCTTC
>.|many|TRBJ1-1|TRBV20-1
CSAGDLASWTEAFF
TGCAGTGCGGGGGACCTCGCGTCATGGACTGAAGCTTTCTTT
>TRBD1|many|TRBJ2-1|TRBV5-1
CASTEPTGRNEQFF
TGCGCCAGCACCGAACCGACAGGGCGGAATGAGCAGTTCTTC
>.|.|TRBJ2-6|TRBV20-1
CSVRGPGLGSGANVLTF
TGCAGTGTTAGGGGGCCGGGACTGGGCTCTGGGGCCAACGTCCTGACTTTC
>.|.|TRBJ2-7|TRBV20-1
CSTIGTSVGEQYF
TGCAGCACCATAGGGACCTCAGTTGGCGAGCAGTACTTC
>TRBD1|few|TRBJ1-4|TRBV28
CASSNRGRREKLFF
TGTGCCAGCAGTAACAGGGGGCGCCGTGAAAAACTGTTTTTT
>.|.|TRBJ2-3|TRBV20-1
CSATLVGTDTQYF
TGCAGTGCTACCTTAGTCGGGACAGATACGCAGTATTTT
>TRBD2|many|TRBJ2-1|TRBV28
CASSLGLAGIEQFF
TGTGCCAGCAGTTTAGGGCTAGCGGGTATTGAGCAGTTCTTC
>TRBD1|many|TRBJ2-7|TRBV7-2
CASSLGRGLYEQYF
TGTGCCAGCAGCTTAGGCAGGGGGCTATACGAGCAGTACTTC
>.|many|TRBJ2-7|TRBV2
CASSRGVFYEQYF
TGTGCCAGCAGCCGCGGGGTATTCTACGAGCAGTACTTC
>.|.|TRBJ2-3|TRBV7-6
CASSLGEGPPTHYF
TGTGCCAGCAGCTTAGGAGAGGGGCCCCCTACGCATTATTTT
>.|many|TRBJ2-1|TRBV4-3
CASSQDEGRGQGEQFF
TGCGCCAGCAGCCAAGATGAGGGGCGGGGCCAGGGTGAGCAGTTCTTC
>TRBD1|few|TRBJ1-2|TRBV5-6
CASSIGQAPYGYTF
TGTGCCAGCAGCATAGGACAGGCCCCCTATGGCTACACCTTC
>TRBD1|few|TRBJ1-1|TRBV7-9
CASTPGTANTEAFF
TGTGCCAGCACCCCAGGGACAGCGAACACTGAAGCTTTCTTT
>TRBD1|.|TRBJ1-2|TRBV28
CASSLMVTGGHGYTF
TGTGCCAGCAGTCTTATGGTTACAGGGGGCCATGGCTACACCTTC
>TRBD2|many|TRBJ2-5|TRBV6-2/TRBV6-3
CATLRGGEETQYF
TGTGCCACGCTGCGGGGGGGAGAAGAGACCCAGTACTTC
>.|many|TRBJ2-7|TRBV12-3/TRBV12-4
CASSSKAYEQYF
TGTGCCAGCAGTTCCAAAGCCTACGAGCAGTACTTC
>.|.|TRBJ2-7|TRBV5-6
CASSFLTASYEQYF
TGTGCCAGCAGCTTTTTGACCGCCTCCTACGAGCAGTACTTC
>TRBD2|many|TRBJ2-7|TRBV2
CASSDSPKRETYEQYF
TGTGCCAGCAGTGACTCCCCCAAGCGGGAAACCTACGAGCAGTACTTC